This T cell receptor beta chain came from a study of somatic mutations in cytotoxic T cells in rheumatoid arthritis. Study as a whole: Sorted by flow to nearly 100% purity were some V beta antibody-stained T-cell populations, including V beta1+ cells sequenced for TCRB. General study findings and limits: Compared with age-matched healthy controls, rheumatoid arthritis patients did not differ significantly in CD8+ T-cell clonality. Per patient, the largest CD8+ clone was found to exceed 20% of CD8+ cells in about an eighth of the 65 cases.

Between the trimmed V and J ends, which lost 2 bases and 2 bases, there was a span of 9 bases. Germline loops: CDR1 SNHLY, CDR2 FYNNEI. This CDR3 comprises 14 residues. Details on this clone: Its antigen is not identified.

Profiling relied on immunoSEQ multiplex PCR, and the TCRdb table lists in-frame clones only, not all of them. The sample shows more than 15,000 clones, around 79% of them seen only once. The healthy controls consisted of blood donors aged about 59 years at the median (range about 20-75), approximately 50% of whom were female. The TCR sequence derives from a woman between 55 and 75 years old in good health. The chain couples TRBV2 to TRBJ1-1; D is unresolved. Sample: CD8+ T cells sorted from blood. CDR3 sequence reads: CASSEYNRNTEAFF. In DNA, the CDR3 is TGTGCCAGCAGTGAATATAACAGAAACACTGAAGCTTTCTTT.